The 16 T cell receptor beta chains presented below share a single source sample, sequenced in a study of human T cells and chemical hapten exposure. Using its own MiXCR run on the RACE reads, TCRdb lists one record per CDR3 protein. The data show approximately 50,000 distinct CDR3 sequences, 8.5% to 10% seen once. Described time point: pre-sensitization, week 0. Treatment described: therapeutic diphenylcyclopropenone sensitization with weekly scalp DPC. The authors extracted total RNA from unfractionated whole blood. The material was whole blood, obtained in connection with sensitization to the hapten diphenylcyclopropenone (DPC). Receptor source: a woman in her twenties or thirties with alopecia areata. Some clones in this sample may be carry-over from other donors' samples.

The V and J genes are TRBV6-5 and TRBJ2-4, with TRBD2 matching over 14 bases. Germline loops: CDR1 MNHEY, CDR2 SVGAGI. Trimming removed 4 bases from V and 0 bases from J; junction bases left unmatched: 14. The CDR3 consists of 21 residues. This CDR3 reads CASSSYGLAGGKTVAKNIQYF. The DNA of the CDR3 is TGTGCCAGCAGTTCCTACGGACTAGCGGGGGGAAAAACGGTAGCCAAAAACATTCAGTACTTC.

The V and J genes are TRBV4-3 and TRBJ2-7, with 7 positions matching TRBD2. V lost 0 bases and J lost 2; bases outside the gene matches: 7. The CDR3 length is 16 residues. Germline CDR1 reads LGHNA; CDR2 reads YSLEER. The CDR3: CASSQDEASGAYEQYF. Here the CDR3 DNA reads TGCGCCAGCAGCCAAGACGAGGCTAGCGGAGCCTACGAGCAGTACTTC.

This clonotype was recorded at least ten times. The J gene is TRBJ2-3, the V gene TRBV20-1, with TRBD2 identical over 9 bases. This CDR3 is built from 16 residues. The germline V gene has CDR1 DFQATT and CDR2 SNEGSKA (reference sequence). The V gene end was trimmed by 4 bases and the J gene end by 2 bases; junction bases not matched to a gene: 10. The CDR3 coding sequence is TGCAGTGCTACACCCTTTCTAGCGGGGACCACAGATACGCAGTATTTT. Protein: CSATPFLAGTTDTQYF.

The chain links TRBV10-3 to TRBJ2-7; D is possibly TRBD1 or TRBD2 (5 bases each). Per germline, CDR1 ENHRY and CDR2 SYGVKD. The V end was cut by 4 bases, the J end by 2 bases, with 9 bases between. This CDR3 is 13 amino acids long. The CDR3 spells CAISGGRAYEQYF. The CDR3 nucleotides are TGTGCCATCAGTGGGGGACGGGCCTACGAGCAGTACTTC.

This chain joins TRBV12-5 and TRBJ1-1; TRBD1 matches 8 bases. The CDR3 extends over 16 amino acids. Trimming at V came to 1 base and at J to 3 bases, leaving 7 bases not matched to a gene. The germline V gene has CDR1 LGHNT and CDR2 FRNRAP. This CDR3 reads CASGLGQGKGHTEAFF. Here the CDR3 DNA reads TGTGCTAGTGGTTTGGGACAGGGGAAGGGACACACTGAAGCTTTCTTT.

This clonotype turned up a few times. V and J are TRBV30 and TRBJ2-2, with D possibly matching TRBD1 (5 bases). Germline CDR1 reads GTSNPN; CDR2 reads SVGIG (reference sequence). The length of the CDR3 is 16 residues. V dropped 0 bases and J dropped 3 bases, with 14 bases sitting between them. Here the CDR3 reads CAWSVLGVRDTGELFF. The CDR3 bases are TGTGCCTGGAGTGTACTTGGTGTCAGGGACACCGGGGAGCTGTTTTTT.

This clonotype was found many times. The chain employs TRBV12-5 and TRBJ1-5, with no clear D. This CDR3 has 13 residues. Trimming took 1 base from V and 7 from J, leaving 8 bases between them. Germline loops: CDR1 LGHNT, CDR2 FRNRAP. The DNA of the CDR3 is TGTGCTAGTGGTTTGGGGGTGGGCCAGCCCCAGCATTTT. Translating gives CASGLGVGQPQHF.

V usage is TRBV21-1 and J usage is TRBJ2-3; the D segment call TRBD2 is taken from the table without a DNA check. TRBV21-1 is flagged as a pseudogene. The CDR3 is 15 amino acids. In DNA, the CDR3 is TGTGCCAGCAGCAAAGCCGGAGCGGGGAGAGATACGCAGTATTTT. It codes for CASSKAGAGRDTQYF.

A few counts support this clonotype. This sequence joins TRBV7-2 and TRBJ2-3; the D call may be TRBD1 or TRBD2 (5 bases each). The CDR3 has 14 residues. Trimming took off 2 bases at V and 4 bases at J, with 10 bases between the two ends. Germline CDR1 and CDR2: SGHTA and FQGNSA. CDR3 bases: TGTGCCAGCAGCTTAAGACGGGGCGCAGATACGCAGTATTTT. The encoded protein is CASSLRRGADTQYF.

This clonotype was observed a few times. The gene calls are TRBV6-5 and TRBJ1-5, with a tentative D call TRBD1 (5 bases). The CDR3 is 16 amino acids. Trimming cost V 0 bases and J 5 bases, with 14 bases left between them. The germline gives CDR1 MNHEY, CDR2 SVGAGI. CDR3 nucleotides: TGTGCCAGCAGTTACTCGAGGTCAGGGTTACATCAGCCCCAGCATTTT. This codes for CASSYSRSGLHQPQHF.

The table lists this clonotype with a few counts. The V call is TRBV29-1, the J call TRBJ2-2, with TRBD1 identical over 7 bases. There are 13 residues in the CDR3. Germline V lookup: CDR1 SQVTM, CDR2 ANQGSEA. Trimming at V came to 6 bases and at J to 3 bases, leaving 4 bases not matched to a gene. The CDR3 bases are TGCAGCGTAACACAGGGGTACACCGGGGAGCTGTTTTTT. Encoded protein: CSVTQGYTGELFF.

The chain couples TRBV7-2 to TRBJ2-5, with D perhaps matching TRBD1 (7 bases). The V gene's germline CDR1 is SGHTA and CDR2 FQGNSA. V lost 5 bases and J 4 bases, leaving 17 bases between the germline ends. This CDR3 comprises 15 residues. The CDR3 sequence is CASSQGGGRTETQYF. The CDR3 DNA sequence: TGTGCCAGCAGCCAGGGGGGCGGACGGACAGAGACCCAGTACTTC.

This clonotype was observed a handful of times. The chain links TRBV6-5 to TRBJ1-3; no firm D call. CDR1 is MNHEY and CDR2 is SVGAGI in the germline V gene. V gave up 6 bases and J gave up 0 bases, with 15 bases separating them. The CDR3 runs 16 residues. CDR3 protein: CASSQNQRSSGNTIYF. In nucleotides, the CDR3 is TGTGCCAGCAGCCAGAATCAGAGGAGCTCTGGAAACACCATATATTTT.

This clonotype was detected ten times or more. The J gene is TRBJ2-3, the V gene TRBV7-8, with no clear D. The germline gives CDR1 SGHVS, CDR2 FQNEAQ. CDR3 length equals 13 residues. V was clipped by 5 bases and J by 2 bases, with 8 bases between them. The CDR3 bases are TGTGCCAGCAGCGTAGGGATCACAGATACGCAGTATTTT. Amino acids: CASSVGITDTQYF.

This clonotype was observed a few times. The chain has TRBV12-3 or TRBV12-4 and TRBJ1-2; the D gene is possibly TRBD1 (6 bases). The germline V and J ends were trimmed by 6 bases and 4 bases, with 21 bases remaining between them. The CDR3 length is 16 residues. For the CDR3, the DNA is TGTGCCAGCAGCTCCTATAAAATAGGACAGACCTATGGCTACACCTTC. Translating it yields CASSSYKIGQTYGYTF.

The chain employs TRBV7-2 and TRBJ2-4, with D unclear. The germline gives CDR1 SGHTA, CDR2 FQGNSA. V was cut by 1 base and J by 0 bases, with 4 bases left in between. The length of the CDR3 is 14 residues. This CDR3 reads CASSLGPAKNIQYF. As DNA, the CDR3 is TGTGCCAGCAGCTTAGGGCCAGCCAAAAACATTCAGTACTTC.